This record looks at one T cell receptor beta chain sequence and its context. The antigen is not known. Being one base from a much bigger clone, this may be a read error. One entry per CDR3 protein, called by TCRdb with MiXCR from the multiplex PCR reads. The table has some 120,000 distinct CDR3 sequences, just under 20% seen once. The data were taken from a study of breast tumors, draining lymph nodes, adjacent tissues. General study findings and limits: Data only fit, rather than demonstrated, lymph node origin of most tumor T cells. Tumor repertoires ranked between lymph nodes and nontumor tissue in diversity, with V and J gene preferences.

The lymph nodes were axillary draining lymph nodes from breast cancer patients. The source of this sequence is a female donor with breast cancer. Some clones in this sample may be carry-over from other donors' samples. Sequencing was performed on axillary lymph node tissue.

DNA of the CDR3: TGTGCCACCCCGCCCCTCGGGTCCGAGCGGTACTTC. Translation gives CATPPLGSERYF. The chain uses TRBV2 and TRBJ2-7; no definite D call. The CDR3 contains 12 residues. Looked up from germline, CDR1 is SNHLY and CDR2 is FYNNEI.